A selection of T cell receptor beta chains follows, all from one sample in a study of cytomegalovirus exposure and HLA in healthy donors. Measured with immunoSEQ multiplex PCR; TCRdb has only the in-frame clones, and not every one. This sample has 200,000 to 250,000 clones, with around 86% found just once. Source material: PBMCs. These receptors all come from a young woman in good health and CMV-seropositive. CDR3s include the opening cysteine and the closing phenylalanine or tryptophan. A D gene is named only where the DNA matches it firmly. The size field is filled for only some rows; it gives once, few, many or a size class.

abundance,j_gene,len,d_gene,v_gene,CDR3aa,CDR3nt
NA,TRBJ1-2,13,NA,TRBV7-6,CASSSDGIYGYTF,TGTGCCAGCAGCTCGGACGGGATCTATGGCTACACCTTC
NA,TRBJ1-4,16,NA,TRBV2,CASSDQQGGLNEKLFF,TGTGCCAGCAGTGACCAACAGGGTGGCCTCAATGAAAAACTGTTTTTT
NA,TRBJ1-3,14,NA,TRBV27,CASSITGNGNTIYF,TGTGCCAGCAGTATAACAGGGAATGGAAACACCATATATTTT
NA,TRBJ1-5,17,NA,TRBV4-1,CASSQDSGRGENSAQHF,TGCGCCAGCAGCCAAGATAGTGGCAGGGGCGAAAATTCGGCCCAGCATTTT
once,TRBJ1-5,14,TRBD1,TRBV25-1,CASSRTGMKQPQHF,TGTGCCAGCAGTCGGACAGGGATGAAGCAGCCCCAGCATTTT
NA,TRBJ2-2,16,NA,TRBV5-6,CASSPGRGRGTGELFF,TGTGCCAGCAGCCCTGGGCGGGGACGCGGCACCGGGGAGCTGTTTTTT
NA,TRBJ1-2,13,TRBD1,TRBV5-1,CAIRGQGYAGYTF,TGCGCCATTAGGGGACAGGGGTATGCTGGCTACACCTTC
once,TRBJ2-1,13,TRBD2,TRBV27,CASSREGYNEQFF,TGTGCCAGCAGTCGGGAGGGCTACAATGAGCAGTTCTTC
NA,TRBJ1-5,13,NA,TRBV30,CAWASYTDQPQHF,TGTGCCTGGGCCTCGTATACGGATCAGCCCCAGCATTTT
NA,TRBJ2-3,14,NA,TRBV13,CASSETVFTDTQYF,TGTGCCAGCAGCGAAACAGTTTTCACAGATACGCAGTATTTT
NA,TRBJ1-3,14,NA,TRBV10-2,CASSEFQTGNTIYF,TGCGCCAGCAGTGAGTTTCAGACTGGAAACACCATATATTTT
NA,TRBJ2-7,15,NA,TRBV4-1,CASSQGTESSYEQYF,TGCGCCAGCAGCCAAGGGACAGAGAGCTCCTACGAGCAGTACTTC
NA,TRBJ2-1,16,TRBD2,TRBV7-9,CASSRTGLAVNNEQFF,TGTGCCAGCAGCAGGACGGGACTAGCGGTTAACAATGAGCAGTTCTTC
NA,TRBJ1-2,12,TRBD1,TRBV30,CAPEGQRDGYTF,TGTGCCCCGGAGGGACAGCGCGATGGCTACACCTTC
NA,TRBJ2-3,17,NA,TRBV28,CASSSPGGAGASDTQYF,TGTGCCAGCAGTTCTCCAGGGGGAGCGGGAGCCTCAGATACGCAGTATTTT
NA,TRBJ1-2,15,TRBD1,TRBV5-1,CASSSSGTGLYGYTF,TGCGCCAGCAGCTCAAGTGGGACAGGTCTTTATGGCTACACCTTC
few,TRBJ2-1,13,NA,TRBV2,CASSRGLYNEQFF,TGTGCCAGCAGTAGAGGACTTTACAATGAGCAGTTCTTC
NA,TRBJ2-1,12,NA,TRBV7-2,CASSAPGNEQFF,TGTGCCAGCAGCGCCCCGGGGAATGAGCAGTTCTTC
NA,TRBJ2-3,15,TRBD1,TRBV6-1,CASRSRDRGIDTQYF,TGTGCCAGCAGATCCCGGGACAGGGGAATAGATACGCAGTATTTT
NA,TRBJ1-1,14,TRBD1,TRBV27,CASSTGVMNTEAFF,TGTGCCAGCAGCACAGGGGTAATGAACACTGAAGCTTTCTTT
NA,TRBJ1-6,13,TRBD1,TRBV4-1,CASGQGWNSPLHF,TGCGCCAGCGGACAGGGCTGGAATTCACCCCTCCACTTT
NA,TRBJ2-5,12,NA,TRBV28,CASRALREAQYF,TGTGCCAGCAGGGCTCTCCGTGAGGCCCAGTACTTC
NA,TRBJ2-5,17,TRBD1,TRBV28,CASSHDLGQGPQETQYF,TGTGCCAGCAGCCATGACCTGGGACAGGGTCCCCAAGAGACCCAGTACTTC
few,TRBJ1-1,15,TRBD1,TRBV27,CASSSATGGYTEAFF,TGTGCCAGCAGTTCCGCGACAGGGGGATACACTGAAGCTTTCTTT